The 4 T cell receptor beta chains reported below all come from one sample, sequenced in a study of cytomegalovirus exposure and HLA in healthy donors. PCR involved 60 Vbeta and 13 Jbeta primers. Clones were sequenced by immunoSEQ multiplex PCR, and TCRdb holds only the in-frame ones, with some missing. The table shows 70,000 to 80,000 clones, with more than 75% occurring only once. Sequenced sample: PBMCs. The source is a man younger than 35 in good health and CMV-seronegative.

The rearrangement links TRBV7-8 to TRBJ2-5; D possibly corresponds to TRBD2 (7 bases). Germline CDR1 is SGHVS and CDR2 is FQNEAQ. V lost 3 bases and J lost 5, with 16 bases in between. The CDR3 has 15 amino acids. As DNA, the CDR3 is TGTGCCAGCAGCTTCTTGGGGGGGGCCGGCGAGACCCAGTACTTC. This translates into CASSFLGGAGETQYF.

In this sample, this clone turned up once. This chain uses TRBV6-5 with TRBJ1-2, with 10 bases identical to TRBD1. J gave up 4 bases and V 2 bases, and 4 bases lay outside the gene matches. There are 15 residues in the CDR3. CDR1 and CDR2 (germline): MNHEY, SVGAGI. CDR3 in amino acids: CASSYRDRGLYGYTF. The CDR3 DNA sequence: TGTGCCAGCAGTTACCGGGACAGGGGACTCTATGGCTACACCTTC.

This chain joins TRBV30 and TRBJ1-1, with a possible D match to TRBD1 (5 bases). This CDR3 has 13 amino acids. Germline CDR1 reads GTSNPN; CDR2 reads SVGIG (reference sequence). The V and J ends lost 5 bases and 7 bases respectively, with 17 bases between them. CDR3 in amino acids: CAWDQAQGIEAFF. The CDR3 coding sequence is TGTGCCTGGGATCAGGCGCAGGGAATTGAAGCTTTCTTT.

This chain uses TRBV5-1 with TRBJ2-5, with TRBD2 matching over 7 bases. CDR3 length: 15 residues. J was trimmed by 7 bases and V by 3 bases; bases with no gene match: 12. Germline loops: CDR1 SGHRS, CDR2 YFSETQ. The CDR3 bases are TGCGCCAGCAGCTCCTTAGCGGGCAATTTGGGGACCCAGTACTTC. Residues: CASSSLAGNLGTQYF.